Listed below are T cell receptor beta chains from one sample, sequenced in a study of blood T cell repertoires in COVID-19. The repertoire was sequenced with immunoSEQ multiplex PCR; TCRdb's copy has only in-frame clones and lacks some. The table has about 220,000 clones, less than 85% seen once. The sample consisted of peripheral blood. The receptor source for this set is a woman of 80 years or more with acute or convalescent COVID-19. Each CDR3 is given with its conserved first and last residue. The D gene is left open where the match is weak. Expanded clones are given a class, and other clones once, few, many or no size at all.

v_call	d_call	clone_size	j_call	cdr3_aa	cdr3_nt
TRBV18	NA	NA	TRBJ2-6	CASSPIVRGSSGANVLTF	TGTGCCAGCTCACCAATTGTTCGGGGTAGCTCTGGGGCCAACGTCCTGACTTTC
TRBV15	NA	NA	TRBJ2-1	CATSRDTLGGTYNEQFF	TGTGCCACCAGCAGAGATACACTAGGGGGAACGTACAATGAGCAGTTCTTC
TRBV5-4	NA	NA	TRBJ1-1	CASSLQGLGTEAFF	TGTGCCAGCAGCCTGCAGGGATTAGGGACTGAAGCTTTCTTT
TRBV2	NA	NA	TRBJ1-1	CASSEGQGIEAFF	TGTGCCAGCAGTGAGGGCCAGGGTATTGAAGCTTTCTTT
TRBV19	NA	NA	TRBJ1-1	CASSVTYTEAFF	TGTGCCAGTAGTGTAACATACACTGAAGCTTTCTTT
TRBV18	NA	NA	TRBJ2-1	CASSPPSYNEQFF	TGTGCCAGCTCACCACCTAGTTACAATGAGCAGTTCTTC
TRBV20-1	TRBD2	NA	TRBJ2-1	CSASPSGRHNEQFF	TGCAGTGCTAGTCCTAGCGGGAGACACAATGAGCAGTTCTTC
TRBV7-6	TRBD1	NA	TRBJ1-2	CASSPRDRGTKGYTF	TGTGCCAGCAGCCCCCGGGACAGGGGGACTAAGGGCTACACCTTC
TRBV10-3	NA	once	TRBJ2-1	CAISDSGVHEQFF	TGTGCCATCAGTGACTCAGGGGTTCATGAGCAGTTCTTC
TRBV2	NA	few	TRBJ1-6	CASSDVAGRSPLHF	TGTGCCAGCAGTGACGTGGCAGGGCGTTCACCCCTCCACTTT
TRBV7-9	NA	NA	TRBJ2-3	CASSLLSTDTQYF	TGTGCCAGCAGCTTATTAAGCACAGATACGCAGTATTTT
TRBV7-2	TRBD1	NA	TRBJ2-5	CASSLATGSGYGETQYF	TGTGCCAGCAGCTTAGCGACAGGGTCGGGGTATGGAGAGACCCAGTACTTC
TRBV6-5	TRBD1	NA	TRBJ1-4	CASMTGAIGEKLFF	TGTGCCAGCATGACAGGGGCGATCGGTGAAAAACTGTTTTTT
TRBV6-5	NA	NA	TRBJ1-2	CASRTGSWGYGYTF	TGTGCCAGCAGAACAGGGTCCTGGGGCTATGGCTACACCTTC
TRBV25-1	NA	NA	TRBJ2-1	CASSESPSSYNEQFF	TGTGCCAGCAGTGAGTCCCCCAGCTCCTACAATGAGCAGTTCTTC
TRBV4-2	NA	NA	TRBJ1-3	CASSQARGEAGNTIYF	TGTGCCAGCAGCCAAGCGCGAGGGGAGGCTGGAAACACCATATATTTT
TRBV28	TRBD1	once	TRBJ1-3	CASSLVGGLIGNTIYF	TGTGCCAGCAGTTTAGTAGGGGGCTTAATTGGAAACACCATATATTTT
TRBV6-1	NA	NA	TRBJ1-4	CASSDPGFTNEKLFF	TGTGCCAGCAGTGACCCAGGGTTTACTAATGAAAAACTGTTTTTT
TRBV6-6	NA	NA	TRBJ2-7	CASSYSGQPYSYEQYF	TGTGCCAGCAGTTACTCGGGGCAGCCGTACTCCTACGAGCAGTACTTC
TRBV2	TRBD1	NA	TRBJ2-2	CASSVTGGATGELFF	TGTGCCAGCAGTGTGACAGGGGGCGCCACCGGGGAGCTGTTTTTT
TRBV30	NA	NA	TRBJ2-2	CAWSVGTGTGELFF	TGTGCCTGGAGTGTTGGGACTGGGACCGGGGAGCTGTTTTTT
TRBV10-1	TRBD1	NA	TRBJ1-5	CASPMGQGIQPQHF	TGCGCCAGCCCCATGGGACAGGGCATTCAGCCCCAGCATTTT